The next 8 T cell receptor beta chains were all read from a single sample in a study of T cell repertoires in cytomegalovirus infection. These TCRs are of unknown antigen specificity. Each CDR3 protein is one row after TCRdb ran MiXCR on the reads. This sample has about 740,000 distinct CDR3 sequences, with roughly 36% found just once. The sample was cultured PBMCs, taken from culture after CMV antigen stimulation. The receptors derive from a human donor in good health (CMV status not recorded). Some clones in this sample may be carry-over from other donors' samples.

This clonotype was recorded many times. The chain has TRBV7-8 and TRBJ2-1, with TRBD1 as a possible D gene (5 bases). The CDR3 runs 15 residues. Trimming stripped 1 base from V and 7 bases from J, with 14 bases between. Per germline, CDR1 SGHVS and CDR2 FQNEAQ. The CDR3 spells CASSLGSGLKNEQFF. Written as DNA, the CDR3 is TGTGCCAGCAGCTTAGGATCAGGGCTCAAAAATGAGCAGTTCTTC. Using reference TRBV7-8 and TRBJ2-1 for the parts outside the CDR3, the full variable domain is GAGVSQSPRYKVAKRGQDVALRCDPISGHVSLFWYQQALGQGPEFLTYFQNEAQLDKSGLPSDRFFAERPEGSVSTLKIQRTQQEDSAVYLCASSLGSGLKNEQFFGPGTRLTVL.

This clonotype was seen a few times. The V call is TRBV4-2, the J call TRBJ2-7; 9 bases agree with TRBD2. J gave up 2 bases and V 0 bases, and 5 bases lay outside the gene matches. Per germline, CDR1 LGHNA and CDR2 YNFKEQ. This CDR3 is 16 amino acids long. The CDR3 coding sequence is TGTGCCAGCAGCCAAGATTCTAGCGGGGACGCCTACGAGCAGTACTTC. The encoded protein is CASSQDSSGDAYEQYF.

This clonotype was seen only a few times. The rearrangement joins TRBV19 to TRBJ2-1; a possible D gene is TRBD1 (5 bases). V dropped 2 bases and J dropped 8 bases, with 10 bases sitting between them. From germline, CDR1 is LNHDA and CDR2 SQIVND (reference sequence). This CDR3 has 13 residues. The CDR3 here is CASSILGADEQFF. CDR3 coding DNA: TGTGCCAGTAGTATACTAGGGGCGGATGAGCAGTTCTTC.

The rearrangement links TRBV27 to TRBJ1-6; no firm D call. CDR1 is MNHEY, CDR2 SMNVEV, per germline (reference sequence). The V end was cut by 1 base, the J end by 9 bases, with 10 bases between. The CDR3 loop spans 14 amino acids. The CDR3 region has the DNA TGTGCCAGCAGTTTATATGGCGGCCTTTCACCCCTCCACTTT. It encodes CASSLYGGLSPLHF.

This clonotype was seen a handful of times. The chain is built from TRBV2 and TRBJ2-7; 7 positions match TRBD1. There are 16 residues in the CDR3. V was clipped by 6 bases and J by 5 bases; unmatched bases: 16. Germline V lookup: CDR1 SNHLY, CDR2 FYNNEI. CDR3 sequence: CASRGQNGLELNEQYF. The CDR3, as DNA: TGTGCCAGCAGGGGACAGAATGGTCTAGAGTTGAACGAGCAGTACTTC.

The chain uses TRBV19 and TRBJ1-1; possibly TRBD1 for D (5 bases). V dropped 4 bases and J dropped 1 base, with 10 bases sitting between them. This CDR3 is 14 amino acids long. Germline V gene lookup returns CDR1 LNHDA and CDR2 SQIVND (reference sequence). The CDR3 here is CASSTTQANTEAFF. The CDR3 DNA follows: TGTGCCAGTAGTACGACACAGGCGAACACTGAAGCTTTCTTT.

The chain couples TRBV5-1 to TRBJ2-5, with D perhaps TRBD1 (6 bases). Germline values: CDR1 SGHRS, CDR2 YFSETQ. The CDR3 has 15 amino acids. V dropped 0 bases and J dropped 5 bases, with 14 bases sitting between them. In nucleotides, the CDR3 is TGCGCCAGCAGCTTGGGACAGGTTTTGGGGGAGACCCAGTACTTC. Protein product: CASSLGQVLGETQYF.

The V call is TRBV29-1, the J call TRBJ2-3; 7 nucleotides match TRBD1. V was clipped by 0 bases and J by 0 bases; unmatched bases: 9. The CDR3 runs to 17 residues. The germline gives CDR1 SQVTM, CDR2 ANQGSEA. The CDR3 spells CSVEDPRQGISTDTQYF. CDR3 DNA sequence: TGCAGCGTTGAAGATCCAAGACAGGGTATAAGCACAGATACGCAGTATTTT.